This T cell receptor (beta chain) came from a study of T cell responses to AZD1222 COVID-19 vaccine. The protocol was immunoSEQ multiplex PCR, while the TCRdb copy is restricted to in-frame clones and leaves out a portion. The sample holds 180,000 or so clones, approximately 93% seen once. Germline CDR1 reads SGHDN; CDR2 reads FVKESK. V was shortened by 4 bases and J by 6 bases, with 9 bases between the two germline ends. There are 12 residues in the CDR3. This specimen was peripheral blood, taken on day 0 of AZD1222 vaccination. The TCR sequence derives from an adult in good health. The V call is TRBV14, the J call TRBJ1-2, with D unclear. As DNA, the CDR3 is TGTGCCAGCAGCCGATTTGACAATGGCTACACCTTC. Translation gives CASSRFDNGYTF.